The clone carrying this TCR beta chain came up many times. Trimming left V 0 bases short and J 0 bases short, with 8 bases between. The CDR3 is 15 residues long. Germline loops: CDR1 MNHNY, CDR2 SVGAGI (reference sequence). TCRdb re-analysed the multiplex PCR reads in MiXCR, keeping a single row per CDR3 protein. This table holds about 180,000 distinct CDR3 sequences, around a third found once. The data were taken from a study of breast tumors, draining lymph nodes, adjacent tissues. Breast cancer patients provided tissue from their axillary draining lymph nodes. The J gene is TRBJ1-2, the V gene TRBV6-6; D possibly corresponds to TRBD1 (5 bases). Sequencing was performed on axillary lymph node tissue. The clonotype originates from a female donor with breast cancer. Some clones in this sample may be carry-over from other donors' samples. CDR3 protein: CASSYSSGANYGYTF. The CDR3 DNA reads TGTGCCAGCAGTTACTCGTCGGGGGCTAACTATGGCTACACCTTC.